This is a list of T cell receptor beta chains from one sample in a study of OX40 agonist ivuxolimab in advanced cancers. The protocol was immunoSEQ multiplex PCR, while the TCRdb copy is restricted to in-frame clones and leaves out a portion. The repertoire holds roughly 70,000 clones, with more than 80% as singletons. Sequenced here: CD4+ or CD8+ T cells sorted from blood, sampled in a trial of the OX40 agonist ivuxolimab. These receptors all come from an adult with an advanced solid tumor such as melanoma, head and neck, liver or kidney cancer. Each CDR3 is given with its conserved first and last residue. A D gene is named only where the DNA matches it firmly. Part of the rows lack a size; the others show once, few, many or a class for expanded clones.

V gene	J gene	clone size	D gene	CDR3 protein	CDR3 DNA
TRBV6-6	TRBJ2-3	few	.	CASREGGSTDTQYF	TGTGCCAGCCGCGAGGGGGGAAGCACAGATACGCAGTATTTT
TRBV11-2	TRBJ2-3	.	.	CASSRGTTSTDTQYF	TGTGCCAGCAGCAGAGGGACGACTAGCACAGATACGCAGTATTTT
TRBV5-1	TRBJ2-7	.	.	CASSLGGEQYF	TGCGCCAGCAGCCTCGGGGGCGAGCAGTACTTC
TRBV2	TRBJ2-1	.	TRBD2	CASGRTSTYNEQFF	TGTGCCAGCGGGAGGACTAGCACCTACAATGAGCAGTTCTTC
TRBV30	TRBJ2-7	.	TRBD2	CAWSLAGSSPLGEQYF	TGTGCCTGGAGTTTAGCGGGATCCTCCCCTCTGGGCGAGCAGTACTTC
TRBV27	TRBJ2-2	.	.	CASSLFGPDKANTGELFF	TGTGCCAGCAGTTTATTTGGTCCGGACAAAGCGAACACCGGGGAGCTGTTTTTT
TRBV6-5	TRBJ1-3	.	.	CASSSRVTSGNTIYF	TGTGCCAGCAGCTCCAGGGTGACCTCTGGAAACACCATATATTTT
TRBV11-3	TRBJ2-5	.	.	CASSLSNNQETQYF	TGTGCCAGCAGCTTAAGTAACAACCAAGAGACCCAGTACTTC
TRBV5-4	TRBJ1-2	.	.	CASRDARGGYGYTF	TGTGCCAGCAGAGACGCCAGGGGCGGCTATGGCTACACCTTC
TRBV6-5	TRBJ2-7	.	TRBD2	CASTMGGPGHEQYF	TGTGCCAGCACCATGGGAGGGCCGGGGCACGAGCAGTACTTC
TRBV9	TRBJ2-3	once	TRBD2	CASSVGIGRADTQYF	TGTGCCAGCAGCGTAGGAATCGGGAGGGCAGATACGCAGTATTTT
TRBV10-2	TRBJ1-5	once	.	CASSEGVQPQHF	TGCGCCAGCAGTGAGGGGGTTCAGCCCCAGCATTTT
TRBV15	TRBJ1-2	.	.	CATSGSNNNYGYTF	TGTGCCACCAGCGGCTCCAACAATAACTATGGCTACACCTTC
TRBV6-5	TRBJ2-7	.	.	CASSYSGQGGGHEQYF	TGTGCCAGCAGTTACTCCGGGCAGGGAGGCGGTCACGAGCAGTACTTC
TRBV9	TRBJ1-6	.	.	CASTEGQYNSPLHF	TGTGCCAGCACGGAGGGGCAGTATAATTCACCCCTCCACTTT
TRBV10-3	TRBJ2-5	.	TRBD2	CAISEPSGNSETQYF	TGTGCCATCAGTGAGCCTAGCGGGAATTCGGAGACCCAGTACTTC
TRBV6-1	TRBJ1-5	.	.	CASIGVTNQPQHF	TGTGCCAGCATAGGAGTGACCAATCAGCCCCAGCATTTT
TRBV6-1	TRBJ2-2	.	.	CASSPMWGNTGELFF	TGTGCCAGCAGTCCTATGTGGGGGAACACCGGGGAGCTGTTTTTT
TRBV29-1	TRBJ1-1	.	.	CSVHPDRVTEAFF	TGCAGCGTCCACCCGGACAGAGTCACTGAAGCTTTCTTT
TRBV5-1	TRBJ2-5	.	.	CASSLMGGSQETQYF	TGCGCCAGCAGCTTGATGGGAGGCTCCCAAGAGACCCAGTACTTC
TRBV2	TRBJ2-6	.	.	CASSMNAGANVLTF	TGTGCCAGCAGTATGAACGCTGGGGCCAACGTCCTGACTTTC